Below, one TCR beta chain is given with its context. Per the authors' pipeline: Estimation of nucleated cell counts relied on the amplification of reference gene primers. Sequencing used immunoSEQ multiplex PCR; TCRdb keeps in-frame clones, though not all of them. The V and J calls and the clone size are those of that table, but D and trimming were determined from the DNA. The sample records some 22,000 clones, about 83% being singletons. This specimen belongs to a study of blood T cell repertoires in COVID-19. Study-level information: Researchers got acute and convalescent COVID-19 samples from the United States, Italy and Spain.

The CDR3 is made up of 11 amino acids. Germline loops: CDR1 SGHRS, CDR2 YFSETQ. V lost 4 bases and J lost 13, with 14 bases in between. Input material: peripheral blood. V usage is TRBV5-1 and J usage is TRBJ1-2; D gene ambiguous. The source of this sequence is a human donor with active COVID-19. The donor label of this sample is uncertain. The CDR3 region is CASSGFREVTF. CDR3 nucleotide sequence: TGCGCCAGCAGCGGTTTCCGGGAGGTCACCTTC.